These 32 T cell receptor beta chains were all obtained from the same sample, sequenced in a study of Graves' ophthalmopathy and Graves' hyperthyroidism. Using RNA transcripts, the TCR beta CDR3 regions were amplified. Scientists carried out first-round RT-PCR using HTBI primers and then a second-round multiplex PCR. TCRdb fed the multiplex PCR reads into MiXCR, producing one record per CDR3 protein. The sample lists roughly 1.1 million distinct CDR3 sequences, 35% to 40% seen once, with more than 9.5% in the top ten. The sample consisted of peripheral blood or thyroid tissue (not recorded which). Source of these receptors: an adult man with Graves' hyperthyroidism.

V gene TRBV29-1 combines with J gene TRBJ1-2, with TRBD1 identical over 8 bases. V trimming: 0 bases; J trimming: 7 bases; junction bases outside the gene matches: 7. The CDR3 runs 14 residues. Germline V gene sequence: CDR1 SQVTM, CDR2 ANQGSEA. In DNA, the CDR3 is TGCAGCGTTGAAGATCGGCCCACAGGGGGTGGCTACACCTTC. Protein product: CSVEDRPTGGGYTF.

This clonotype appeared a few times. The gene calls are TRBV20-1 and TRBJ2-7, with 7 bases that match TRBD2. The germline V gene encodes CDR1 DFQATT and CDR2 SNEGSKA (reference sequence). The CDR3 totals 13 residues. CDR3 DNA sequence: TGCAGCCTAGGCGGGGGTTACTCCTACGAGCAGTACTTC. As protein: CSLGGGYSYEQYF.

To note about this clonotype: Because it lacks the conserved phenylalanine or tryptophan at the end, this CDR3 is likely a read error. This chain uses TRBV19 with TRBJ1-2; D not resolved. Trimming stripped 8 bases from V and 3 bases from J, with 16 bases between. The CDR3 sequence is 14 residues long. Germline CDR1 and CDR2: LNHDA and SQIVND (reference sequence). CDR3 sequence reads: CASQKSVGDYGYTL. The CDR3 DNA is TGTGCCAGTCAGAAGTCGGTCGGGGACTATGGCTACACCCTC.

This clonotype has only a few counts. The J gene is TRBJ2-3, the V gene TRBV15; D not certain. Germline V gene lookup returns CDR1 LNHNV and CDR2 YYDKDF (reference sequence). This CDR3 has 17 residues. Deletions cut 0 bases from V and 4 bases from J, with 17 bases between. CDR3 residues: CATSRDRGNTYPDTQYF. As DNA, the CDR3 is TGTGCCACCAGCAGAGATCGTGGGAACACCTACCCAGATACGCAGTATTTT.

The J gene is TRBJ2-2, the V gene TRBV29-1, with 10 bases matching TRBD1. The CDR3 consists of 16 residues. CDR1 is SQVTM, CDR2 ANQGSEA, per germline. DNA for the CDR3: TGCAGTGCTAGAGGATCCGGGACAGGGGTCCTCGGGGAGCTGTTTTTT. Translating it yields CSARGSGTGVLGELFF.

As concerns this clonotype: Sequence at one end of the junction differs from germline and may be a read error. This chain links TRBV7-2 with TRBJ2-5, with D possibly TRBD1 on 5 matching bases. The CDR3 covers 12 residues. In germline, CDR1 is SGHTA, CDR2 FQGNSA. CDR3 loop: CASTTRLGAPHF. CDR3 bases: TGTGCCAGCACTACCCGCCTAGGGGCTCCCCACTTC.

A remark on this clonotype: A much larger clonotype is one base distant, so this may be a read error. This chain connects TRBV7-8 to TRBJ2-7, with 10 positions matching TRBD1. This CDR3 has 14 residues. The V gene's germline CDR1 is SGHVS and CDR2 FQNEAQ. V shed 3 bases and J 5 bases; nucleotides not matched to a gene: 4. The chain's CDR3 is CASSFGTGVHEQYF. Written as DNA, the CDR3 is TGTGCCAGCAGCTTCGGGACAGGGGTCCACGAGCAGTACTTC. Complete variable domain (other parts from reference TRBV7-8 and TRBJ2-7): GAGVSQSPRYKVAKRGQDVALRCDPISGHVSLFWYQQALGQGPEFLTYFQNEAQLDKSGLPSDRFFAERPEGSVSTLKIQRTQQEDSAVYLCASSFGTGVHEQYFGPGTRLTVT.

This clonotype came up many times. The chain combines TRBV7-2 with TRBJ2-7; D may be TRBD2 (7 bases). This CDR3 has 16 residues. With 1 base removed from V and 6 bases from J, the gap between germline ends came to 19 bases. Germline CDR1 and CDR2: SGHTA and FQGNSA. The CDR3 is CASSLEGGVLGFEQYF. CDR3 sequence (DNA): TGTGCCAGCAGCTTAGAGGGGGGGGTCCTGGGATTCGAGCAGTACTTC.

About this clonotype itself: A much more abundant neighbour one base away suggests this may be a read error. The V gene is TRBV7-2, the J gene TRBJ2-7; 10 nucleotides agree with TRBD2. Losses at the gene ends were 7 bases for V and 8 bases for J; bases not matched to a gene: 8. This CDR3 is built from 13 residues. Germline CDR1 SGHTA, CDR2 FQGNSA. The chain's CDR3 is CASTSGSNSKQYF. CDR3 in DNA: TGTGCCAGCACTAGCGGGAGCAATAGCAAGCAGTACTTC.

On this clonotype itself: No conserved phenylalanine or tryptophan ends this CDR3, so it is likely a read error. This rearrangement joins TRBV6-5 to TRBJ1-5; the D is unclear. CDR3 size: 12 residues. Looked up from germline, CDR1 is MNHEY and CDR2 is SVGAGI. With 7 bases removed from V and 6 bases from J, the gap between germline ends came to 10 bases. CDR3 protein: CASTRASQPQHL. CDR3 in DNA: TGTGCCAGCACGAGAGCGTCTCAGCCCCAGCATCTT.

The DNA of the CDR3 is TGTGCCAGCAGCTTAAGGACCACTAGCGGCGGGGAAGAGACCCAGTACTTC. This sequence encodes CASSLRTTSGGEETQYF. The gene calls are TRBV7-2 and TRBJ2-5, with 8 bases identical to TRBD2. The CDR3 spans 17 residues. V trimming: 2 bases; J trimming: 3 bases; junction bases outside the gene matches: 11. CDR1 SGHTA and CDR2 FQGNSA come from the germline V gene.

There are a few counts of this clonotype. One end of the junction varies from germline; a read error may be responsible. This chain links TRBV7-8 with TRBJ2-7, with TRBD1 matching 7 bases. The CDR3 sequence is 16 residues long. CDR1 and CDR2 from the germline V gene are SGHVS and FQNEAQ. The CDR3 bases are TGCGCCAGCAGCCAAGATCCCGGGACAGACTATTACGAGCAGTACTTC. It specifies CASSQDPGTDYYEQYF.

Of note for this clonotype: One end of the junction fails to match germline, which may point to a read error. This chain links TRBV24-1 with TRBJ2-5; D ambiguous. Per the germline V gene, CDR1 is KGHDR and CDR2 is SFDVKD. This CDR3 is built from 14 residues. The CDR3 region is CASSSLMKSETQYF. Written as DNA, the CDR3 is TGTGCCAGCAGTTCCCTTATGAAGAGTGAGACCCAGTACTTC.

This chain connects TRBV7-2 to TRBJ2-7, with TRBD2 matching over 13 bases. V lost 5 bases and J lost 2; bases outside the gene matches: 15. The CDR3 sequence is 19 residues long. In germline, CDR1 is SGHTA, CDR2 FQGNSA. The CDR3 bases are TGTGCCAGCAGCCAAGTGCGGACTAGCGGGAGTTCTTCAACCTACGAGCAGTACTTC. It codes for CASSQVRTSGSSSTYEQYF.

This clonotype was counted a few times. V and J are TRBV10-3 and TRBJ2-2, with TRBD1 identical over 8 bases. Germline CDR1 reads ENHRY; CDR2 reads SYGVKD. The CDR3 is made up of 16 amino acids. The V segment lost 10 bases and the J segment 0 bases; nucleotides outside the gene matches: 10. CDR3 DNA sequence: TGTGCCAGCACTAGACAGGGGAATACGAACACCGGGGAGCTGTTTTTT. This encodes CASTRQGNTNTGELFF.

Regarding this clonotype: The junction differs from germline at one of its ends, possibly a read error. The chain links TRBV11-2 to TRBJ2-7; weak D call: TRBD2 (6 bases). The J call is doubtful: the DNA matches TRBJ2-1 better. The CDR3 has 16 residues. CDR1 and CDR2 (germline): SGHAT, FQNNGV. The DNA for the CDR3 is TGCGCCAGCAGCCAGCAGGGACTGGTCGGACTAAATGAGCAGTTCTTC. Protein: CASSQQGLVGLNEQFF.

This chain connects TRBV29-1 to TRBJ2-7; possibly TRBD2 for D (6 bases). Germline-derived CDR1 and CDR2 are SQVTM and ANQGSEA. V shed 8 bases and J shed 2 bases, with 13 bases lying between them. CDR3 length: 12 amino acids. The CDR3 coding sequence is TGCAGCCCCCTAGCGCCAGCCTACGAGCAGTACTTC. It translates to CSPLAPAYEQYF.

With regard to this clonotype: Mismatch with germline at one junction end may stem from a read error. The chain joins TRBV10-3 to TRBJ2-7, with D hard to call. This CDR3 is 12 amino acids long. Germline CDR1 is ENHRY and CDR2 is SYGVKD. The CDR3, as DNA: TGTGCCAGCAGTGACGCCAACTACGAGCAGTACTTC. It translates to CASSDANYEQYF.

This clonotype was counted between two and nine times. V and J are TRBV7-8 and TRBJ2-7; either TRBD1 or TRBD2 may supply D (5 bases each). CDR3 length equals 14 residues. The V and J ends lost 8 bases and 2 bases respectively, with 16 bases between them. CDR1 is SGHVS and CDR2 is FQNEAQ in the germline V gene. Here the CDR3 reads CASGTDGGTYEQYF. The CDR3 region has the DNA TGTGCCAGCGGGACGGATGGCGGAACCTACGAGCAGTACTTC. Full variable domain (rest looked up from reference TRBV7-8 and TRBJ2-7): GAGVSQSPRYKVAKRGQDVALRCDPISGHVSLFWYQQALGQGPEFLTYFQNEAQLDKSGLPSDRFFAERPEGSVSTLKIQRTQQEDSAVYLCASGTDGGTYEQYFGPGTRLTVT.

For the CDR3, the DNA is TGTGCCACCAGCTCTGGGGTAGCCTACGAGCAGTACTTC. Translated, it gives CATSSGVAYEQYF. This chain links TRBV15 with TRBJ2-7; D not certain. Germline V lookup: CDR1 LNHNV, CDR2 YYDKDF (reference sequence). Trimming stripped 5 bases from V and 2 bases from J, with 10 bases between. The CDR3 has 13 residues.

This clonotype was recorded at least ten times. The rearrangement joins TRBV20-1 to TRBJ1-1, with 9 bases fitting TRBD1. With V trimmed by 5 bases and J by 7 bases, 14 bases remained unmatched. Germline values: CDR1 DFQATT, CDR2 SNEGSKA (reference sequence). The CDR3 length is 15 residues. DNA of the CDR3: TGCAGTGCTTTAACGCCGGGACAGGGCGCTTATGAAGCTTTCTTT. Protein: CSALTPGQGAYEAFF.

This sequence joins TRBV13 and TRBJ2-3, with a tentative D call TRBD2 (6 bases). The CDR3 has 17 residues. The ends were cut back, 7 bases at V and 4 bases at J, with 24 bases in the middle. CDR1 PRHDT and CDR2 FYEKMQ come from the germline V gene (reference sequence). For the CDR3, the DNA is TGTGCCAGCATCCCCGGGGGAGGTACGGGAGACCCAGATACGCAGTATTTT. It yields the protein CASIPGGGTGDPDTQYF.

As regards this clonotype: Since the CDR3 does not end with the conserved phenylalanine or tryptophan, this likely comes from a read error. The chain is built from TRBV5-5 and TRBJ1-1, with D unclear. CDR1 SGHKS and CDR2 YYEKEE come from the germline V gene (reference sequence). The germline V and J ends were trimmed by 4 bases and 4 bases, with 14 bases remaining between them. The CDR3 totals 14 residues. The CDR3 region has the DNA TGTGCCAGCAGCCACAGAATATCGGGCACTGAAGCTTTCCTT. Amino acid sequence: CASSHRISGTEAFL.

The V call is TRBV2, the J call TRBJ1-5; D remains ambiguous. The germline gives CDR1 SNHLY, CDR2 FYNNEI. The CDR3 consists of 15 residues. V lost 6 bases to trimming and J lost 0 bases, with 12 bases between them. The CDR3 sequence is CASSARTVSNQPQHF. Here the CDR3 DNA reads TGTGCCAGCAGCGCCCGAACAGTTAGCAATCAGCCCCAGCATTTT.

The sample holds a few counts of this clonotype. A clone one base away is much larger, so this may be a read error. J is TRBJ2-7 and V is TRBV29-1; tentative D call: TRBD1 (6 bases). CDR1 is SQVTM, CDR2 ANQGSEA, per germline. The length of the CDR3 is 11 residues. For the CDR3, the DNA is TGCAGCGTTGGGGGGCCGGTCGAGCAGTGCTTC. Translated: CSVGGPVEQCF.

This chain's CDR3 is CASSLEPGYQPQHF. The CDR3 DNA reads TGTGCCAGCAGCTTGGAACCGGGATACCAGCCCCAGCATTTT. The V call is TRBV5-5, the J call TRBJ1-5; no definite D call. Germline CDR1 reads SGHKS; CDR2 reads YYEKEE (reference sequence). The V end was cut by 0 bases, the J end by 7 bases, with 11 bases between. This CDR3 region has 14 residues.

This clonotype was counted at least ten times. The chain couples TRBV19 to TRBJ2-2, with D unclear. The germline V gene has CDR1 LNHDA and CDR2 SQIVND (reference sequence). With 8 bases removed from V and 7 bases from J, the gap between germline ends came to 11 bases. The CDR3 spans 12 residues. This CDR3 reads CASFGKIGELFF. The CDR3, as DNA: TGTGCCAGTTTTGGAAAAATCGGGGAGCTGTTTTTT.

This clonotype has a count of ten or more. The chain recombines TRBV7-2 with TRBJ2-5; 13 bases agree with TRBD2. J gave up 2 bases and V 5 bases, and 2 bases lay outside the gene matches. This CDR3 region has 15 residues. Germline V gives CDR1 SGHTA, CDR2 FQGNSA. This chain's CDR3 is CASSRGLAGQETQYF. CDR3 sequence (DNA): TGTGCCAGCAGCCGGGGACTAGCGGGACAAGAGACCCAGTACTTC.

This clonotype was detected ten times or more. The CDR3 DNA sequence: TGTGCCTGGGAGCGTGGCGCCCAGTACTTC. This translates into CAWERGAQYF. This chain links TRBV30 with TRBJ2-5; the D is unclear. This CDR3 is 10 amino acids long. The V and J ends lost 5 bases and 9 bases respectively, with 10 bases between them. Germline V CDR1 and CDR2: GTSNPN, SVGIG (reference sequence). Variable domain in full (rest from reference TRBV30 and TRBJ2-5): SQTIHQWPATLVQPVGSPLSLECTVEGTSNPNLYWYRQAAGRGLQLLFYSVGIGQISSEVPQNLSASRPQDRQFILSSKKLLLSDSGFYLCAWERGAQYFGPGTRLLVL.

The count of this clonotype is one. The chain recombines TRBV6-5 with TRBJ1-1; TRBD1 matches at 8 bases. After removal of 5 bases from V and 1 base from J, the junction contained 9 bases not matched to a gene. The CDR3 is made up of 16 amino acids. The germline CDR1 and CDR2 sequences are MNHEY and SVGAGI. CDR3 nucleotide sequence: TGTGCCAGCAGTGAAGCAGGGGGCAGCGGGAACACTGAAGCTTTCTTT. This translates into CASSEAGGSGNTEAFF.

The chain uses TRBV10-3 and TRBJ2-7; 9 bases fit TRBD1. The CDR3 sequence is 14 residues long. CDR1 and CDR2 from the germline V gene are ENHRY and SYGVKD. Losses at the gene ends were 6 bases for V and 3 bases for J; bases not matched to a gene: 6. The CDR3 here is CAISATGQGYEQYF. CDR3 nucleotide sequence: TGTGCCATCAGCGCAACGGGACAGGGCTACGAGCAGTACTTC.

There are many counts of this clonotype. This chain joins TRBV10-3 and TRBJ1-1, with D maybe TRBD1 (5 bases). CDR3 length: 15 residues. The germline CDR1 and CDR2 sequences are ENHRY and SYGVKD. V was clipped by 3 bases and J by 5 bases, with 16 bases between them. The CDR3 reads CAISEMEGSYTEAFF. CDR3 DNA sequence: TGTGCCATCAGTGAAATGGAGGGGAGTTATACTGAAGCTTTCTTT.